This paragraph covers one T cell receptor (beta chain) sequence. The data stem from a study of human T cells and chemical hapten exposure. Stated time point: patch test 1, 2 weeks after DPC sensitization. Treatment defined: therapeutic diphenylcyclopropenone sensitization with weekly scalp DPC. Trimming removed 4 bases from V and 0 bases from J, with 1 base in between. The CDR3 contains 12 residues. Germline lookup yields CDR1 KGHDR and CDR2 SFDVKD. TCRdb reanalysed the RACE reads using MiXCR and keeps one entry per CDR3 protein. Seen here are more than 150,000 distinct CDR3 sequences, roughly 14% observed once, and the top ten hold 1.5% to 2%.

The source material was whole blood, sampled in connection with sensitization to the hapten diphenylcyclopropenone (DPC). V usage is TRBV24-1 and J usage is TRBJ2-3; unclear D gene. The clonotype comes from a woman in her 30s with alopecia areata. Some clones in this sample may be carry-over from other donors' samples. The CDR3 region has the DNA TGTGCCACCAGTGAAAGCACAGATACGCAGTATTTT. Translation: CATSESTDTQYF.